This T cell receptor (beta chain) was captured by sequencing in a study of OX40 agonist ivuxolimab in advanced cancers. Measured with immunoSEQ multiplex PCR; TCRdb has only the in-frame clones, and not every one. Of approximately 67,000 clones in the sample, approximately 80% are singletons; the top ten hold around 8.2%. The CDR3 spans 17 residues. From germline, CDR1 is MNHNS and CDR2 SASEGT. The germline V and J ends were trimmed by 3 bases and 3 bases, with 21 bases remaining between them. The sample holds one count of this clone. This material consisted of CD4+ or CD8+ T cells sorted from blood, taken in a trial of the OX40 agonist ivuxolimab. This clonotype was sampled from an adult with an advanced solid tumor such as melanoma, head and neck, liver or kidney cancer. The chain carries TRBV6-1 and TRBJ2-7; D might be TRBD1 (5 bases). The CDR3 here is CASSDPWTENGHYEQYV. In DNA form, the CDR3 reads TGTGCCAGCAGTGACCCATGGACGGAAAACGGACACTACGAGCAGTACGTC.